The 22 T cell receptor beta chains below were found in one sample sequenced in a study of glioma-infiltrating T cells. The iRepertoire nested amplicon-rescue multiplex PCR amplified TCR alpha and beta CDR3s from RNA. TCRdb reanalysed the multiplex PCR reads using MiXCR and keeps one entry per CDR3 protein. The repertoire includes about 89,000 distinct CDR3 sequences, about 23% of them detected once, and 6.7% sits in the top ten. The sample taken for sequencing was glioma tissue, nonneoplastic brain tissue, or PBMCs (not recorded which). The receptors come from a human donor with low-grade glioma or glioblastoma, undergoing nonglioma brain surgery, or in good health (not recorded which).

This clonotype appeared many times. The chain recombines TRBV6-1 with TRBJ2-1, with 7 bases that match TRBD1. From germline, CDR1 is MNHNS and CDR2 SASEGT. V trimming: 7 bases; J trimming: 7 bases; junction bases outside the gene matches: 4. This CDR3 has 12 residues. This CDR3 is CASKGAGNEQFF. CDR3 coding DNA: TGTGCCAGCAAGGGGGCTGGTAATGAGCAGTTCTTC.

This clonotype was detected ten times or more. The V gene is TRBV4-2, the J gene TRBJ2-3; a weak D match, TRBD1 (6 bases). The CDR3 sequence is 14 residues long. The germline V and J ends were trimmed by 0 bases and 3 bases, with 7 bases remaining between them. The germline CDR1 and CDR2 sequences are LGHNA and YNFKEQ. The CDR3 region has the DNA TGTGCCAGCAGCCAAGATCAGGGGACAGATACGCAGTATTTT. Encoded protein: CASSQDQGTDTQYF.

This clonotype has at least ten counts. A much bigger clone sits one base away, suggesting this may be a read error. The DNA of the CDR3 is TGCAGTGCTAGGGTAGGGAACAATCAGCCCCAGCATTTT. The encoded protein is CSARVGNNQPQHF. The V gene is TRBV20-1, the J gene TRBJ1-5; no reliable D call. With 3 bases removed from V and 3 bases from J, the gap between germline ends came to 9 bases. CDR1 is DFQATT, CDR2 SNEGSKA, per germline (reference sequence). This CDR3 comprises 13 residues.

This clonotype appeared many times. The chain combines TRBV27 with TRBJ1-2; D unresolved. With 7 bases removed from V and 0 bases from J, the gap between germline ends came to 15 bases. There are 15 residues in the CDR3. In germline, CDR1 is MNHEY, CDR2 SMNVEV (reference sequence). The CDR3 here is CASTLGRDANYGYTF. The CDR3 DNA is TGTGCCAGCACCTTGGGCAGAGATGCTAACTATGGCTACACCTTC.

With respect to this clonotype: A much larger clone sits a single nucleotide away, making a read error possible. The V and J genes are TRBV7-2 and TRBJ1-1; possible D gene TRBD1, 5 bases. The CDR3 is 17 amino acids. Germline V gives CDR1 SGHTA, CDR2 FQGNSA. The CDR3 DNA reads as TGTGCCAGCAGCTTAATTCGGGGGTCCCGAGGGAACACTGAAGATTTCTTT. This encodes CASSLIRGSRGNTEDFF.

Relative to its sample, this clonotype is large. This rearrangement joins TRBV20-1 to TRBJ1-1, with D possibly TRBD1 on 5 matching bases. Germline CDR1 is DFQATT and CDR2 is SNEGSKA (reference sequence). The CDR3 totals 12 residues. Trimming cost V 5 bases and J 7 bases, with 14 bases left between them. This CDR3 reads CSALRDGDEAFF. CDR3 DNA sequence: TGCAGTGCTCTCCGGGACGGCGATGAAGCTTTCTTT.

The chain recombines TRBV7-6 with TRBJ2-3; D call uncertain. This CDR3 is built from 15 residues. Germline CDR1 is SGHVS and CDR2 is FNYEAQ. V lost 4 bases and J 4 bases, leaving 15 bases between the germline ends. Here the CDR3 reads CASSSLVAVADTQYF. As DNA, the CDR3 is TGTGCCAGCAGCTCATTAGTGGCGGTCGCAGATACGCAGTATTTT.

This clonotype showed up many times. The V and J genes are TRBV6-1 and TRBJ2-3; no firm D call. The V gene lost 5 bases and the J gene lost 2 bases, with 17 bases spanning the gap. The CDR3 covers 16 residues. The germline CDR1 and CDR2 sequences are MNHNS and SASEGT. This chain's CDR3 is CASSRTHKAHTDTQYF. CDR3 bases: TGTGCCAGCAGTCGGACCCACAAAGCGCACACAGATACGCAGTATTTT.

This clonotype was observed many times. The chain uses TRBV7-2 and TRBJ2-7; a weak D match, TRBD1 (5 bases). The CDR3 loop spans 12 amino acids. Trimming cost V 4 bases and J 4 bases, with 8 bases left between them. The V gene's germline CDR1 is SGHTA and CDR2 FQGNSA. The CDR3 DNA reads TGTGCCAGCAGCTCCCAGGGTTACGAGCAGTACTTC. Amino acids: CASSSQGYEQYF.

The chain uses TRBV2 and TRBJ1-3; no clear D gene. V was pared by 1 base and J by 0 bases, with 7 bases between. The CDR3 has 15 amino acids. The germline V gene encodes CDR1 SNHLY and CDR2 FYNNEI. The CDR3 reads CASSEGRFSGNTIYF. CDR3 sequence (DNA): TGTGCCAGCAGTGAAGGGCGGTTCTCTGGAAACACCATATATTTT. Using reference TRBV2 and TRBJ1-3 for the parts outside the CDR3, the full variable domain is EPEVTQTPSHQVTQMGQEVILRCVPISNHLYFYWYRQILGQKVEFLVSFYNNEISEKSEIFDDQFSVERPDGSNFTLKIRSTKLEDSAMYFCASSEGRFSGNTIYFGEGSWLTVV.

The sample holds many counts of this clonotype. The genes are TRBV20-1 and TRBJ2-3; possibly TRBD2 for D (5 bases). The CDR3 spans 15 residues. Germline V lookup: CDR1 DFQATT, CDR2 SNEGSKA (reference sequence). V was trimmed by 3 bases and J by 0 bases, leaving 13 bases between them. Here the CDR3 DNA reads TGCAGTGCTAGTGTTCGGGATACTAGCACAGATACGCAGTATTTT. Translating it yields CSASVRDTSTDTQYF.

This clonotype occurred many times. The J gene is TRBJ2-3, the V gene TRBV20-1, with TRBD1 as a possible D gene (5 bases). This CDR3 comprises 15 residues. Germline V gene data show CDR1 as DFQATT and CDR2 as SNEGSKA (reference sequence). V was pared by 1 base and J by 1 base, with 12 bases between. The DNA of the CDR3 is TGCAGTGCTAGAGTTGGGGCTGGGCGCACAGATACGCAGTATTTT. This codes for CSARVGAGRTDTQYF.

At least ten counts were recorded for this clonotype. The V and J genes are TRBV20-1 and TRBJ1-1; possibly TRBD1 for D (5 bases). V lost 5 bases and J lost 1, with 11 bases in between. Germline V lookup: CDR1 DFQATT, CDR2 SNEGSKA (reference sequence). This CDR3 is built from 13 residues. For the CDR3, the DNA is TGCAGTGCTCGGGACTCCGCGAACACTGAAGCTTTCTTT. Translating it yields CSARDSANTEAFF.

This clonotype has only a few counts. CDR3 nucleotides: TGTGCCCTCCCTTCGGGGGGCTATGGCTACACCTTC. The encoded protein is CALPSGGYGYTF. The gene calls are TRBV19 and TRBJ1-2; D might be TRBD1 (5 bases). Deletions cut 11 bases from V and 4 bases from J, with 14 bases between. This CDR3 spans 12 amino acids. Per germline, CDR1 LNHDA and CDR2 SQIVND (reference sequence).

Notes on this clonotype: It may be a read error: a sequence one base away is much more abundant. This chain joins TRBV4-2 and TRBJ2-5, with D tentatively TRBD1 (5 bases). The germline V and J ends were trimmed by 4 bases and 2 bases, with 8 bases remaining between them. This CDR3 region has 13 residues. From germline, CDR1 is LGHNA and CDR2 YNFKEQ. The CDR3 sequence is CASSPNRQETQYF. The CDR3 region has the DNA TGTGCCAGCAGCCCTAACAGGCAAGAGACCCAGTACTTC.

This clonotype showed up many times. The J gene is TRBJ2-1, the V gene TRBV11-2, with 9 bases matching TRBD2. The CDR3 runs 16 residues. Germline CDR1 reads SGHAT; CDR2 reads FQNNGV. After removal of 1 base from V and 5 bases from J, the junction contained 6 bases not matched to a gene. The CDR3 nucleotides are TGTGCCAGCAGCTTAGGGGCGGGAGGGCCGAACAATGAGCAGTTCTTC. The encoded protein is CASSLGAGGPNNEQFF.

This clonotype has ten or more counts. This rearrangement joins TRBV5-1 to TRBJ2-1; possible D gene TRBD1, 5 bases. The CDR3 has 14 amino acids. V lost 2 bases and J 4 bases, leaving 10 bases between the germline ends. Germline assignment: CDR1 SGHRS and CDR2 YFSETQ. CDR3 amino acids: CASSFQGAYNEQFF. The CDR3 nucleotides are TGCGCCAGCAGCTTTCAGGGCGCTTACAATGAGCAGTTCTTC.

This clonotype has just a few counts. This chain links TRBV5-6 with TRBJ1-1; D is perhaps TRBD1 (5 bases). The CDR3 is made up of 16 amino acids. The V gene lost 0 bases and the J gene lost 4 bases, with 16 bases spanning the gap. From germline, CDR1 is SGHDT and CDR2 YYEEEE. The DNA of the CDR3 is TGTGCCAGCAGCTTGGTAAGCAACCTGAGGGGCACTGAAGCTTTCTTT. It specifies CASSLVSNLRGTEAFF.

This clonotype was counted ten times or more. This chain joins TRBV27 and TRBJ2-7, with D possibly being TRBD1 or TRBD2 (5 bases each). Germline assignment: CDR1 MNHEY and CDR2 SMNVEV (reference sequence). The CDR3 is made up of 16 amino acids. The V end lost 6 bases, the J end lost 1 base, and 19 bases lay between the germline ends. CDR3 amino acids: CASSPLGDAVSYEQYF. The CDR3 DNA sequence: TGTGCCAGCAGCCCCCTCGGGGACGCGGTTTCCTACGAGCAGTACTTC.

Points on this clonotype: A much larger clone differs by one base, so this may be a read error. The chain joins TRBV18 to TRBJ2-7; 9 bases agree with TRBD1. Germline-derived CDR1 and CDR2 are KGHSH and LQKENI. After removal of 3 bases from V and 0 bases from J, the junction contained 12 bases not matched to a gene. This CDR3 contains 18 residues. CDR3 nucleotides: TGTGCCAGCTCACCCCAAAAGGCCGGGACAGGGTCCTCCTACGAGCAGTACTTC. This codes for CASSPQKAGTGSSYEQYF.

Concerning this clonotype itself: A read error may be the cause here, since a much bigger clone is one base away. The chain links TRBV5-4 to TRBJ2-5; no definite D call. V lost 5 bases to trimming and J lost 2 bases, with 13 bases between them. The CDR3 length is 14 residues. Germline-derived CDR1 and CDR2 are SGHNT and YYREEE (reference sequence). The CDR3 loop reads CASRPERTQETQYF. In DNA, the CDR3 is TGTGCCAGCAGACCCGAAAGGACGCAAGAGACCCAGTACTTC.

At least ten counts were recorded for this clonotype. The chain employs TRBV3-1 and TRBJ2-7; 9 bases match TRBD2. Germline CDR1 is LGHDT and CDR2 is YNNKEL (reference sequence). The J segment lost 4 bases and the V segment lost 3 bases, leaving 7 bases of the junction unmatched. The CDR3 runs to 15 residues. In nucleotides, the CDR3 is TGTGCCAGCAGCCAGGTAGCGGGAGTGTCGTACGAGCAGTACTTC. It specifies CASSQVAGVSYEQYF.